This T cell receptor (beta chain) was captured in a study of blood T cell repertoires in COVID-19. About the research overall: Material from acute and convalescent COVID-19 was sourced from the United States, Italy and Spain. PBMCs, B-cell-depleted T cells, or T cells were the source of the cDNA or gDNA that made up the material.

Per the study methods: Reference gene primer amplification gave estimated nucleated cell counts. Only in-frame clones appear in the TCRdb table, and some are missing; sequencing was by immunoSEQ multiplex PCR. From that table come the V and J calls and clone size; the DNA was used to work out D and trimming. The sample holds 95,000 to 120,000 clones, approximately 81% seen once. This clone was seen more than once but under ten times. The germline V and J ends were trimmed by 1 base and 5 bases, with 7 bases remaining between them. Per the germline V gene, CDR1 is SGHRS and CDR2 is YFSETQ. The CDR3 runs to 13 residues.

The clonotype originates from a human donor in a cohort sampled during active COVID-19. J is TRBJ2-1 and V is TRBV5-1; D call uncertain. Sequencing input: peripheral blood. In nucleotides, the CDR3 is TGCGCCAGCAGCTTGACAGACGACAATGAGCAGTTCTTC. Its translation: CASSLTDDNEQFF.